The present TCR beta chain was sequenced within a study of shared clonotypes between healthy human individuals. The CDR3 is 16 residues long. Trimming removed 5 bases at V and 1 base at J, with 16 bases between. The germline gives CDR1 MGHDK, CDR2 SYGVNS. This clone showed up just a few times. The protocol was immunoSEQ multiplex PCR, while the TCRdb copy is restricted to in-frame clones and leaves out a portion. The sample lists hundreds of thousands of clones; 70% to 75% were seen once. The material sequenced was memory CD4+ T cells sorted from blood. The subset: CD45RA-negative fraction. This receptor was obtained from a man aged 30 to 45 in good health. The chain couples TRBV25-1 to TRBJ2-3; D uncertain. The CDR3, as DNA: TGTGCCAGCAGTCAAAGCTGGCTAGAAGGCACAGATACGCAGTATTTT. It specifies CASSQSWLEGTDTQYF.